The clone carrying this T cell receptor (beta chain) was seen more than once but under ten times. Sampling times: baseline, cycle 4 day 1, cycle 7 day 1. The data stem from a study of OX40 agonist ivuxolimab in advanced cancers. This table comes from immunoSEQ multiplex PCR, and its TCRdb copy is limited to in-frame clones, with some not included. The profile shows roughly 11,000 clones, roughly 80% of them singletons. This sequence originates from an adult with an advanced solid tumor such as melanoma, head and neck, liver or kidney cancer. Sequences were derived from CD4+ or CD8+ T cells sorted from blood, sampled in a trial of the OX40 agonist ivuxolimab.

The DNA for the CDR3 is TGTGCCAGCGCTTATGGGGGCAAGGGGGCTTTCTTT. Its translation: CASAYGGKGAFF. The V call is TRBV19, the J call TRBJ1-1, with D tentatively TRBD1 (6 bases). The germline V gene encodes CDR1 LNHDA and CDR2 SQIVND (reference sequence). The CDR3 is 12 residues long. V was trimmed by 9 bases and J by 11 bases, leaving 19 bases between them.